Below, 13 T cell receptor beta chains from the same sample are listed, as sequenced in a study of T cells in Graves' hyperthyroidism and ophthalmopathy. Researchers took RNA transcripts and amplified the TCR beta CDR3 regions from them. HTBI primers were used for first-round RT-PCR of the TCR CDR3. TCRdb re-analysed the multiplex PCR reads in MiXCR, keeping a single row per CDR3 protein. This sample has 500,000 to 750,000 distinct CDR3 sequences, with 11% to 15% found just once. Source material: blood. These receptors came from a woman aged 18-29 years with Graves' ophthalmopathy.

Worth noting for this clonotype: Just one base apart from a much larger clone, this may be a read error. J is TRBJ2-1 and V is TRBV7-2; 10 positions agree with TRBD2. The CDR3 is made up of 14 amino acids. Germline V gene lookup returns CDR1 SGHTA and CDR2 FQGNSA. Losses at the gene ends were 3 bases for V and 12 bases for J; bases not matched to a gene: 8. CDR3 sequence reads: CASSFTSGTWGQFF. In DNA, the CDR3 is TGTGCCAGCAGCTTCACTAGCGGGACATGGGGGCAGTTCTTC.

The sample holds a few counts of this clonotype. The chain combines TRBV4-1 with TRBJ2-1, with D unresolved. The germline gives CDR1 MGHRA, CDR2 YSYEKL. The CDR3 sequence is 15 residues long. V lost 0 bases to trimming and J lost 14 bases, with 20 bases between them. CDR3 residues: CASSQDLRAPSRKFF. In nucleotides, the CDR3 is TGCGCCAGCAGCCAAGATCTGCGAGCTCCATCCCGTAAGTTCTTC.

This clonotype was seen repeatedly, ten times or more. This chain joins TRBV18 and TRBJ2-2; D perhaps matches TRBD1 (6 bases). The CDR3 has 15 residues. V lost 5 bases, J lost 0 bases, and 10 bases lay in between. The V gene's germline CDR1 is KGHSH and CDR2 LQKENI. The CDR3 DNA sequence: TGTGCCAGCTCATCCGGGACAACGAACACCGGGGAGCTGTTTTTT. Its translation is CASSSGTTNTGELFF.

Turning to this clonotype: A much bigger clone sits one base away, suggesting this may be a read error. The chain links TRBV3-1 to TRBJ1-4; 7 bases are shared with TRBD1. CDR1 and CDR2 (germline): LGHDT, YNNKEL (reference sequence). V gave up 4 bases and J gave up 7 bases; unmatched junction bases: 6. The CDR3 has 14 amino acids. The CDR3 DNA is TGTGCCAGCAGCCGCGGGACAGAGGGTGAAAAACTGTTTTTT. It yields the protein CASSRGTEGEKLFF.

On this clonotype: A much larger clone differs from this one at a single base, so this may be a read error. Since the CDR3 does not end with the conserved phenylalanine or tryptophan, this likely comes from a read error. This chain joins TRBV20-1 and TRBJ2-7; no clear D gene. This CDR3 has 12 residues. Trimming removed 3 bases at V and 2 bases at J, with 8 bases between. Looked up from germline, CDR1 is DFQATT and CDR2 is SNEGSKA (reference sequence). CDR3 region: CSASNSPYEQYS. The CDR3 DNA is TGCAGTGCTAGTAACTCCCCCTACGAGCAGTACTCC.

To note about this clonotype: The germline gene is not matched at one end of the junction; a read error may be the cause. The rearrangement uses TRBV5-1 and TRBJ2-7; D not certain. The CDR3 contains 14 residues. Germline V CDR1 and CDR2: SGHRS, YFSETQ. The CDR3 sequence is CASSFGQATYEQYF. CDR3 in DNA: TGTGCCAGCAGCTTTGGGCAGGCAACCTACGAGCAGTACTTC.

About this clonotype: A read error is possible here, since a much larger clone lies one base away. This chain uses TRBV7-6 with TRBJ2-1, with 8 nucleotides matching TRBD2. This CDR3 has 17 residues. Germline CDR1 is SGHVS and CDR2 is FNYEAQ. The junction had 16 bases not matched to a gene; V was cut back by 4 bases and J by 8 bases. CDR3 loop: CASSSIGMIAGNDEQFF. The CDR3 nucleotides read TGTGCCAGCAGCTCCATAGGTATGATAGCGGGGAACGATGAGCAGTTCTTC.

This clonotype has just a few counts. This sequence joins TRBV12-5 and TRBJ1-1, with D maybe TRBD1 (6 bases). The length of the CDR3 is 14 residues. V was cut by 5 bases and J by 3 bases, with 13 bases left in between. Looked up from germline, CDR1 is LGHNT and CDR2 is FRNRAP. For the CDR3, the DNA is TGTGCTAGTGGTCCACGCGGGGGGCACACTGAAGCTTTCTTT. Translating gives CASGPRGGHTEAFF.

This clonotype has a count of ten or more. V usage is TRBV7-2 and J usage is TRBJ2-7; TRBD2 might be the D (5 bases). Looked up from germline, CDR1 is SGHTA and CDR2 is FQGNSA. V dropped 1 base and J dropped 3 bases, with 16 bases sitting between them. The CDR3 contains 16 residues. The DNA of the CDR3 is TGTGCCAGCAGCTTAGTTTCGAGAGGGAGTAACTACGAGCAGTACTTC. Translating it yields CASSLVSRGSNYEQYF.

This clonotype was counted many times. The CDR3 here is CASSLKAGRNQPQHF. As DNA, the CDR3 is TGTGCCAGCAGCTTAAAGGCAGGGCGCAATCAGCCCCAGCATTTT. The J gene is TRBJ1-5, the V gene TRBV7-2, with TRBD1 as a possible D gene (5 bases). Germline-derived CDR1 and CDR2 are SGHTA and FQGNSA. CDR3 length equals 15 residues. V lost 2 bases to trimming and J lost 2 bases, with 10 bases between them. The full variable domain, in which reference TRBV7-2 and TRBJ1-5 provide the parts outside the CDR3, is GAGVSQSPSNKVTEKGKDVELRCDPISGHTALYWYRQSLGQGLEFLIYFQGNSAPDKSGLPSDRFSAERTGGSVSTLTIQRTQQEDSAVYLCASSLKAGRNQPQHFGDGTRLSIL.

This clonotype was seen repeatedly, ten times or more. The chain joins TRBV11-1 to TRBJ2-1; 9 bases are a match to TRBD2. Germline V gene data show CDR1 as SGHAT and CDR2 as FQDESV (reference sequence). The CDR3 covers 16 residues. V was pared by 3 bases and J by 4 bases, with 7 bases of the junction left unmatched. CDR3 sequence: CASSLEAGGVYNEQFF. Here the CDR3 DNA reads TGTGCCAGCAGCTTGGAAGCGGGAGGTGTTTACAATGAGCAGTTCTTC. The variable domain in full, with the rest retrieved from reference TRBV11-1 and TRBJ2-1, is EAEVAQSPRYKITEKSQAVAFWCDPISGHATLYWYRQILGQGPELLVQFQDESVVDDSQLPKDRFSAERLKGVDSTLKIQPAELGDSAMYLCASSLEAGGVYNEQFFGPGTRLTVL.

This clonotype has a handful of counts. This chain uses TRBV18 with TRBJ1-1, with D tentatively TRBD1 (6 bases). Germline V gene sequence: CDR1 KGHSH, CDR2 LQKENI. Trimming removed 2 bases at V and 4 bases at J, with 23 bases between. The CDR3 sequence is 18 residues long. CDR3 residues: CASSPGDLDRDTLTEAFF. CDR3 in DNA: TGTGCCAGCTCACCAGGTGATTTAGATAGGGACACCCTCACTGAAGCTTTCTTT.

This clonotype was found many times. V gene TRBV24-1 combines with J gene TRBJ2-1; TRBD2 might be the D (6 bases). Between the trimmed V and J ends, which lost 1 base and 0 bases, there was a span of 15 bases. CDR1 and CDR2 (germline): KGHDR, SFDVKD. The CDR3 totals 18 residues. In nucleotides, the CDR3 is TGTGCCACCAGTGATTTAGTTCAACGGGGGAGCTCCTACAATGAGCAGTTCTTC. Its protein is CATSDLVQRGSSYNEQFF.